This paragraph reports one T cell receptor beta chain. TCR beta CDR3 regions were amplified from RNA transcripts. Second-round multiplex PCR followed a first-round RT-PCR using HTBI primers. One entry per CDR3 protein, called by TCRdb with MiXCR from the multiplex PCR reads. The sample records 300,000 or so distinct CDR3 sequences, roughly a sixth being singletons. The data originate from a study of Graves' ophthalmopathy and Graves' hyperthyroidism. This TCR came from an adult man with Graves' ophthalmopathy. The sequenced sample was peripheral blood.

CDR3 bases: TGTGCCAGCAGTTTAATTACACTAGGGCAGCCCCAGCATTTT. It codes for CASSLITLGQPQHF. V and J are TRBV12-3 or TRBV12-4 and TRBJ1-5; D is undetermined. The CDR3 consists of 14 residues. V gave up 2 bases and J gave up 7 bases, with 12 bases separating them.